This TCR beta chain was sequenced for a study of blood T cell repertoires in COVID-19. For the study at large: The United States, Italy and Spain provided the acute and convalescent COVID-19 samples. T cells, B-cell-depleted T cells, or PBMCs supplied cDNA or gDNA.

This CDR3 is 14 amino acids long. Trimming pared 4 bases from V and 1 base from J, leaving 10 bases between. Germline CDR1 is LNHDA and CDR2 is SQIVND (reference sequence). Original analysis: Reference gene primer amplification gave estimated nucleated cell counts. TCRdb's table, derived via immunoSEQ multiplex PCR, lists solely in-frame clones and lacks some. V and J calls and clone size are as listed in that table; D and trimming were resolved from the DNA. Here the sample spans about 240,000 clones, about 80% being singletons. A single count supports this clone. Sequences were obtained from peripheral blood. The chain employs TRBV19 and TRBJ2-5; tentatively, D is TRBD1 (5 bases). This clonotype was sampled from a woman of 80 years or more with acute or convalescent COVID-19. The CDR3 region is CASSKTASQETQYF. Written as DNA, the CDR3 is TGTGCCAGTAGTAAGACAGCTTCCCAAGAGACCCAGTACTTC. Drawing the rest from reference TRBV19 and TRBJ2-5, the complete variable domain is DGGITQSPKYLFRKEGQNVTLSCEQNLNHDAMYWYRQDPGQGLRLIYYSQIVNDFQKGDIAEGYSVSREKKESFPLTVTSAQKNPTAFYLCASSKTASQETQYFGPGTRLLVL.